This is a list of T cell receptor beta chains from one sample in a study of T cells in Graves' hyperthyroidism and ophthalmopathy. Each CDR3 protein gets one entry after TCRdb re-called the multiplex PCR reads with MiXCR. The sample consists of hundreds of thousands of distinct CDR3 sequences, 46% of them appearing once. Sequencing input: peripheral blood or thyroid tissue (not recorded which). Every receptor here comes from a woman aged 18-29 years with Graves' hyperthyroidism. CDR3s include the opening cysteine and the closing phenylalanine or tryptophan. The order of the fields is CDR3 length, V gene, clone size, J gene, D gene, CDR3 DNA, CDR3 protein. A D gene is named only where the DNA matches it firmly. Clone size is shown for a subset of rows, as once, few, many or a class of expanded clone.

13	TRBV10-3	.	TRBJ2-7	TRBD1	TGTGCCATCACCGACCCCCAGGGGGACGAGCAGTACTTC	CAITDPQGDEQYF
16	TRBV25-1	.	TRBJ2-5	.	TGTGCCAGCAGTACCTCCTTGGGGCGGGCAACAGAGACCCAGTACTTC	CASSTSLGRATETQYF
12	TRBV29-1	many	TRBJ1-1	TRBD1	TGCAGCGTTGGGGCAGGGGGCACTGAAGCTTTCTTT	CSVGAGGTEAFF
13	TRBV7-8	many	TRBJ2-7	.	TGTGCCAGCAGCGGCGGGACGCCCGGGGAGCAGTACTTC	CASSGGTPGEQYF
14	TRBV25-1	.	TRBJ1-2	TRBD1	TGTGCCAGCGGACACAGGGGTCCGAACTATGGCTACACCTTC	CASGHRGPNYGYTF
18	TRBV10-3	few	TRBJ1-2	TRBD1	TGTGCCATCAGTGAGAGATCGGTGACAGGGAACCTTCGAGGGGGCTACACCTTC	CAISERSVTGNLRGGYTF
14	TRBV12-3/TRBV12-4	.	TRBJ2-7	.	TGTGCCAGCAGTTACTCTGGATTACCCTACGAGCAGTACTTC	CASSYSGLPYEQYF
13	TRBV7-9	once	TRBJ2-7	TRBD2	TGTGCCAGCAGCCCCCGCGGGGGGGACGAGCAGTACTTC	CASSPRGGDEQYF
14	TRBV7-2	once	TRBJ2-5	.	TGTGCCAGCAGCCAAGAGCGGGTTGTCGAGACCCAGTACTTC	CASSQERVVETQYF
10	TRBV20-1	many	TRBJ1-4	.	TGCAGTGCCCTAGGCGAAAAACTGTTTTTT	CSALGEKLFF
11	TRBV29-1	.	TRBJ2-1	.	TGCAGCGTGCGGGTTTACAATGAGCAGTTCTTC	CSVRVYNEQFF
13	TRBV10-3	.	TRBJ1-2	.	TGTGCCATCAGTGACGTGGGGGCCTATGGCTACACCTTC	CAISDVGAYGYTF
14	TRBV20-1	.	TRBJ2-7	TRBD2	TGCAGTGCTAGTCCGGGAGGGCCCTCTTACGAGCAGTACTTC	CSASPGGPSYEQYF
14	TRBV25-1	.	TRBJ1-3	.	TGTGCCAGCAGTGCCCGACAGGCAGGAAACACCATATATTTT	CASSARQAGNTIYF
13	TRBV29-1	once	TRBJ1-5	.	TGCAGCACCCTACAGGGTGGAAATCAGCCCCAGCATTTT	CSTLQGGNQPQHF
14	TRBV29-1	.	TRBJ2-2	TRBD2	TGCAGCGTCCCCAAAGGACTAGCGGGGCGGGAGCTGTTTTTT	CSVPKGLAGRELFF
15	TRBV28	.	TRBJ1-4	.	TGTGCCAGCAGTCCTCGGGACCCCCTAAATGAAAAACTGTTTTTT	CASSPRDPLNEKLFF
13	TRBV5-1	.	TRBJ2-5	.	TGCGCCAGCAGCTGGGCCCCCCAAGAGACCCAGTACTTC	CASSWAPQETQYF
13	TRBV25-1	.	TRBJ2-7	TRBD1	TGTGCCAGCTATACCGGGACAGCCTACGAGCAGTACTTC	CASYTGTAYEQYF
16	TRBV5-1	.	TRBJ1-4	.	TGTGCCAGCAGCTTGAGGCGGGAGATGGCTAATGAAAAACTGTTTTTT	CASSLRREMANEKLFF
14	TRBV20-1	few	TRBJ1-1	TRBD1	TGCAGTGCTAGGAGGGACAGCTCGCCCACTGAAGCTTTCTTT	CSARRDSSPTEAFF
17	TRBV2	.	TRBJ2-2	TRBD2	TGTGCCAGCAGTGGGCCAGCGGGAGGGCCGAACACCGGGGAGCTGTTTTTT	CASSGPAGGPNTGELFF
13	TRBV7-2	.	TRBJ1-1	.	TGTGCCAGCAGCTTGCAACAGTACACTGAAGCTTTCTTT	CASSLQQYTEAFF
12	TRBV7-9	.	TRBJ2-5	.	TGTGCCAGCAGCACCCAGCAAGAGACCCAGTACTTC	CASSTQQETQYF
15	TRBV9	.	TRBJ2-7	.	TGTGCCAGCAGCGTAGGAGTAGCGGCGTCCTACGAGCAGTACTTC	CASSVGVAASYEQYF
15	TRBV7-6	.	TRBJ2-2	.	TGTGCCAGCAGCTTAGTGGGAGGCGGGACCGGGGAGCTGTTTTTT	CASSLVGGGTGELFF
15	TRBV20-1	few	TRBJ2-7	TRBD2	TGCAGTGCTAGACGCCTAGGACTAGCCTCCTACGAGCAGTACTTC	CSARRLGLASYEQYF
12	TRBV9	.	TRBJ1-6	.	TGTGCCAGCAGCTTAGGGGCGACACCCCTCCACTTT	CASSLGATPLHF
15	TRBV7-8	.	TRBJ2-7	TRBD1	TGTGCCAGCAGCTTAAAGGCAGGGGGCCGGGACGAGCAGTACTTC	CASSLKAGGRDEQYF
13	TRBV19	few	TRBJ1-5	.	TGTGCCAGTACCTACGGGGGCAATCAGCCCCAGCATTTT	CASTYGGNQPQHF
14	TRBV12-3/TRBV12-4	few	TRBJ2-7	TRBD2	TGTGCCAGCAGGACTAGCGGGAGGACCTACGAGCAGTACTTC	CASRTSGRTYEQYF
15	TRBV7-9	many	TRBJ2-5	TRBD2	TGTGCCAGCAGACCCCCTAGCGGGAGGGCAGAGACCCAGTACTTC	CASRPPSGRAETQYF
12	TRBV29-1	.	TRBJ1-5	.	TGCAGCGTTGCATTGGGGGGGCAGCCCCAGCATTTT	CSVALGGQPQHF
13	TRBV7-9	many	TRBJ1-2	.	TGTGCCAGCAGCTTAGGACAATTCTATGGCTACACCTTC	CASSLGQFYGYTF
13	TRBV20-1	once	TRBJ1-2	TRBD1	TGCAGTGCCCCCAGGAGGACAGGAGGAGGCTACACCTTC	CSAPRRTGGGYTF
12	TRBV20-1	.	TRBJ2-5	TRBD1	TGCAGTGCTGCTACAGGGGGCGAGACCCAGTACTTC	CSAATGGETQYF
15	TRBV2	.	TRBJ2-2	.	TGTGCCAGCAGCTTAGCCATCTCGAACACCGGGGAGCTGTTTTTT	CASSLAISNTGELFF